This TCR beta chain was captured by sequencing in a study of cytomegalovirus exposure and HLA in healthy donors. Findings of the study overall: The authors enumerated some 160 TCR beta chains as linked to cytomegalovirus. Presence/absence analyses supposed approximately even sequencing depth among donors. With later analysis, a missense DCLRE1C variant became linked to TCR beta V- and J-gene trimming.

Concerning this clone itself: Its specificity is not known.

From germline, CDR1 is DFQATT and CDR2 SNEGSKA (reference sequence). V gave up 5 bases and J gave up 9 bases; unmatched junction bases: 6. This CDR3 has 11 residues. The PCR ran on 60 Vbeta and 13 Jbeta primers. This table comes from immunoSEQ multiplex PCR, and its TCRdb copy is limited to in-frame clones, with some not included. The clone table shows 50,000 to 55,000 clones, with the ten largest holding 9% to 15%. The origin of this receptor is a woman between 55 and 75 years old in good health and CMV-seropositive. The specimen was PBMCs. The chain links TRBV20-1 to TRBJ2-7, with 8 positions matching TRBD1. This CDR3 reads CSAPRTGRQYF. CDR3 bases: TGCAGTGCTCCCAGGACAGGGAGGCAGTACTTC.